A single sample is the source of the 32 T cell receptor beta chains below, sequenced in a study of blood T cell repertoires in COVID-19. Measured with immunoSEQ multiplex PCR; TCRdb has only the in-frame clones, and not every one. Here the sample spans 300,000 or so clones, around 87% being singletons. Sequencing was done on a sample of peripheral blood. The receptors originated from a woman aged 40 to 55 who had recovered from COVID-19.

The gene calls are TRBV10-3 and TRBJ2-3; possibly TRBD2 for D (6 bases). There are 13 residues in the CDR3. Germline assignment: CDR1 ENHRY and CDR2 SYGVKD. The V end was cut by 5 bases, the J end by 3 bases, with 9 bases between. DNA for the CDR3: TGTGCCATCAGTTGGGGAGGAACAGATACGCAGTATTTT. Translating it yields CAISWGGTDTQYF.

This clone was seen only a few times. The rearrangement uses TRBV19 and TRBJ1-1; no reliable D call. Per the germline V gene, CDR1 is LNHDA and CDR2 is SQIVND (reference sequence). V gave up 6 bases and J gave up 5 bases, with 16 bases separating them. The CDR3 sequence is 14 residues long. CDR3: CASSSRAIATEAFF. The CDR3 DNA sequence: TGTGCCAGTAGCTCCCGAGCCATCGCGACTGAAGCTTTCTTT. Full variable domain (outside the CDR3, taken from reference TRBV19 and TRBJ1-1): DGGITQSPKYLFRKEGQNVTLSCEQNLNHDAMYWYRQDPGQGLRLIYYSQIVNDFQKGDIAEGYSVSREKKESFPLTVTSAQKNPTAFYLCASSSRAIATEAFFGQGTRLTVV.

DNA of the CDR3: TGTGCCAGCAGCCCCAACTTGAATACGCAGTATTTT. Encoded protein: CASSPNLNTQYF. The V gene is TRBV3-1 (or the pseudogene TRBV3-2), the J gene TRBJ2-3; unclear D gene. The CDR3 has 12 residues. The V end was cut by 4 bases, the J end by 7 bases, with 9 bases between. Germline V gene lookup returns CDR1 LGHDT and CDR2 YNNKEL (reference sequence).

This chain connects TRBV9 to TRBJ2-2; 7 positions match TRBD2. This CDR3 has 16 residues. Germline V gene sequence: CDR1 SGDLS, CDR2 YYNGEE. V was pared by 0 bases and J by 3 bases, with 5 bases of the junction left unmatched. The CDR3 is CASSVVGRGYTGELFF. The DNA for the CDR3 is TGTGCCAGCAGCGTAGTAGGGCGGGGGTACACCGGGGAGCTGTTTTTT.

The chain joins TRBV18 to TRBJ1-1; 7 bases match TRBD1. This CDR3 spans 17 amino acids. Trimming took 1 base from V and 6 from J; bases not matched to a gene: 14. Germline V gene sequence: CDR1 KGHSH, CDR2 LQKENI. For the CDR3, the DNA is TGTGCCAGCTCACCACGCGTAGGGGGCGCCGGTTCCCCTGAAGCTTTCTTT. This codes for CASSPRVGGAGSPEAFF.

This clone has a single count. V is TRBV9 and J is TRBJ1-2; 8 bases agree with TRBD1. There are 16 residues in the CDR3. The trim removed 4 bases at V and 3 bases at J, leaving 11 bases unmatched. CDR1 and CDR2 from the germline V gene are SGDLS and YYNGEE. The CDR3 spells CASSLGTGAPDYGYTF. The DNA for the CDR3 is TGTGCCAGCAGCCTGGGGACAGGTGCCCCCGACTATGGCTACACCTTC.

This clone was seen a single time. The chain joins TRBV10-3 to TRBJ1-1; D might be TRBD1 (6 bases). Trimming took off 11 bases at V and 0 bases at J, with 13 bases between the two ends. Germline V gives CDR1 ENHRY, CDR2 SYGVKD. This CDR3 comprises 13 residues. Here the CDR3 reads CAAADRMNTEAFF. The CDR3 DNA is TGTGCCGCGGCGGACAGAATGAACACTGAAGCTTTCTTT.

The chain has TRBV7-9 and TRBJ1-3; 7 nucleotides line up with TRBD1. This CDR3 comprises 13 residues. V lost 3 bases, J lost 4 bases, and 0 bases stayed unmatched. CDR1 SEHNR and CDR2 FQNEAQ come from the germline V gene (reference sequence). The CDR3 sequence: CASSLDRGNTIYF. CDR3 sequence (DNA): TGTGCCAGCAGCTTGGACAGGGGAAACACCATATATTTT.

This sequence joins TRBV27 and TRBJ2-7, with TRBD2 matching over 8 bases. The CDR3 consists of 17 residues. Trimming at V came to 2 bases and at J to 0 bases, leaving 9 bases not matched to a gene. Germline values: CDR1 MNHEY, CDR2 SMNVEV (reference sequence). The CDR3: CASSLGAGVGSSYEQYF. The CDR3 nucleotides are TGTGCCAGCAGTTTAGGAGCGGGGGTTGGGAGCTCCTACGAGCAGTACTTC.

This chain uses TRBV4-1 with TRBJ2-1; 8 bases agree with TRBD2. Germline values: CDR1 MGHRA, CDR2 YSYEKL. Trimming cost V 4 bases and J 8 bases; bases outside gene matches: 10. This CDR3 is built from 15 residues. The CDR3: CASSLKAAGDHEQFF. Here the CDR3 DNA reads TGCGCCAGCAGCCTAAAGGCAGCGGGGGATCATGAGCAGTTCTTC.

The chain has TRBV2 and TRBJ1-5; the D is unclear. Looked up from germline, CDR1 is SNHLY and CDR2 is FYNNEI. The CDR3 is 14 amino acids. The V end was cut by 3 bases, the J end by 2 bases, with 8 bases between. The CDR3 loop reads CASSESTGNQPQHF. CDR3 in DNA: TGTGCCAGCAGTGAGTCTACTGGCAATCAGCCCCAGCATTTT. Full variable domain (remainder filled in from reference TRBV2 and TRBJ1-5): EPEVTQTPSHQVTQMGQEVILRCVPISNHLYFYWYRQILGQKVEFLVSFYNNEISEKSEIFDDQFSVERPDGSNFTLKIRSTKLEDSAMYFCASSESTGNQPQHFGDGTRLSIL.

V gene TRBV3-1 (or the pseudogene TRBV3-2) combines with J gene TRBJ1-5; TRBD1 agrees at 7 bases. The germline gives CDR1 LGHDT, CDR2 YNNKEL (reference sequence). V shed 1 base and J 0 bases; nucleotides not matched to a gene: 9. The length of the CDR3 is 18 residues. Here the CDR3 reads CASSQGGQGVYSNQPQHF. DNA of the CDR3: TGTGCCAGCAGCCAAGGAGGGCAGGGGGTTTATAGCAATCAGCCCCAGCATTTT.

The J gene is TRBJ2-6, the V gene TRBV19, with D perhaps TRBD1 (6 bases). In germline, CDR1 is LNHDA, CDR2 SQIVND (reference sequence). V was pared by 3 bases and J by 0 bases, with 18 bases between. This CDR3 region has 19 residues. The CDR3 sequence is CASSISGQSYHSGANVLTF. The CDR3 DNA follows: TGTGCCAGTAGTATCTCGGGACAAAGCTATCACTCTGGGGCCAACGTCCTGACTTTC.

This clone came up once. In DNA form, the CDR3 reads TGTGCCAGCAGCCACGGGGGACTGAACACTGAAGCTTTCTTT. Protein: CASSHGGLNTEAFF. The gene calls are TRBV3-1 (or the pseudogene TRBV3-2) and TRBJ1-1; TRBD1 is a possible D gene (5 bases). The CDR3 spans 14 residues. Germline CDR1 is LGHDT and CDR2 is YNNKEL (reference sequence). V was trimmed by 3 bases and J by 0 bases, leaving 8 bases between them.

For the CDR3, the DNA is TGCGCCAGCAGCTTGGCGGGATCAGGAAACACCATATATTTT. This encodes CASSLAGSGNTIYF. The rearrangement uses TRBV5-1 and TRBJ1-3; D is unclear. Trimming left V 0 bases short and J 4 bases short, with 8 bases between. Germline V lookup: CDR1 SGHRS, CDR2 YFSETQ. The CDR3 runs 14 residues.

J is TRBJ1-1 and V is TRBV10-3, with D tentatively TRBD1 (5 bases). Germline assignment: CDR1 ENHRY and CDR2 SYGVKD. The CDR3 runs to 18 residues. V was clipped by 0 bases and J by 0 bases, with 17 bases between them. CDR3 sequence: CAISESRLGTGLNTEAFF. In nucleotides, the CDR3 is TGTGCCATCAGTGAGTCGAGACTCGGCACAGGACTGAACACTGAAGCTTTCTTT.

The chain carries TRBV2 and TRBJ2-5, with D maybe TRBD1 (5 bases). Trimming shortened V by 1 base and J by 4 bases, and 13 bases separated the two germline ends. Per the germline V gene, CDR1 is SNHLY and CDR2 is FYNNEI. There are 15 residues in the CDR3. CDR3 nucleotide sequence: TGTGCCAGCAGTGAAGGGTCAGGGATTGGAGAGACCCAGTACTTC. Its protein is CASSEGSGIGETQYF.

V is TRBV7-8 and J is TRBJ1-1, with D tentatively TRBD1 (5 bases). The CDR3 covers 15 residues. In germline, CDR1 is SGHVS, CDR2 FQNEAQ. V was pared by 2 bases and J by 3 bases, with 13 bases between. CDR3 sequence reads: CASSLSHRGDTEAFF. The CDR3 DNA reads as TGTGCCAGCAGCTTAAGTCACCGGGGGGACACTGAAGCTTTCTTT.

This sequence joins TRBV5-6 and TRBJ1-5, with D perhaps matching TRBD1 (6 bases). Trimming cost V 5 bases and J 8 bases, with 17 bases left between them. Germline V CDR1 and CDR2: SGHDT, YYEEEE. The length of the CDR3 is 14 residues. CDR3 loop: CASRVRGSGEPQHF. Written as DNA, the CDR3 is TGTGCCAGCAGGGTGAGGGGGTCAGGGGAGCCCCAGCATTTT.

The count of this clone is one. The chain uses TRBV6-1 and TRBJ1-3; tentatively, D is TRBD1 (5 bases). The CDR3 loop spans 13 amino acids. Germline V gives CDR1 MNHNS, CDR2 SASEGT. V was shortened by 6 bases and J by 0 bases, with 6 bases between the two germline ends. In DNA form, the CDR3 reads TGTGCCAGCAGCAGGGCCTCTGGAAACACCATATATTTT. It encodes CASSRASGNTIYF.

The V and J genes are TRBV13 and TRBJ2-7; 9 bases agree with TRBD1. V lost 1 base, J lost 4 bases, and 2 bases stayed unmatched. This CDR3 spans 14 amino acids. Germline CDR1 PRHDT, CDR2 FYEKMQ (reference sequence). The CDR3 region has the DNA TGTGCCAGCAGCTTAGCCGGGACAGGGTACGAGCAGTACTTC. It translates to CASSLAGTGYEQYF.

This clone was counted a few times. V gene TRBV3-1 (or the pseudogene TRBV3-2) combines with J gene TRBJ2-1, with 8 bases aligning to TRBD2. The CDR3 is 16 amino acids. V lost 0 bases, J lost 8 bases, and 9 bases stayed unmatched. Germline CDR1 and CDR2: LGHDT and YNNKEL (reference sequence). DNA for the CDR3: TGTGCCAGCAGCCAAGATGTGAGCGGGGGATCGGATGAGCAGTTCTTC. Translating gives CASSQDVSGGSDEQFF.

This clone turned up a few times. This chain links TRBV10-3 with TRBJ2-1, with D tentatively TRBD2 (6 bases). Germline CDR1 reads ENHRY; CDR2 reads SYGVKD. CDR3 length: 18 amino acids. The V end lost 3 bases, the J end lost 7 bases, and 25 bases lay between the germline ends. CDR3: CAISERGGIGGYGNEQFF. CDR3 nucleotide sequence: TGTGCCATCAGTGAACGAGGAGGGATCGGCGGGTATGGTAATGAGCAGTTCTTC.

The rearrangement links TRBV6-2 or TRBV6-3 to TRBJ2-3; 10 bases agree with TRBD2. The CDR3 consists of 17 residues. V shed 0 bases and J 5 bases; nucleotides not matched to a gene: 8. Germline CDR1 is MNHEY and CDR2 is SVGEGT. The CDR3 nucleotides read TGTGCCAGCAGTTACTCTAGCGGGGGGAGTTACGGAGATACGCAGTATTTT. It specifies CASSYSSGGSYGDTQYF.

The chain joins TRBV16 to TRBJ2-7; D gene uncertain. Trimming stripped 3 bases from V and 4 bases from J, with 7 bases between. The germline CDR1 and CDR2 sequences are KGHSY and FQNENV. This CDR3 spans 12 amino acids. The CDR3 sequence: CASSQTGYEQYF. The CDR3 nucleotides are TGTGCCAGCAGCCAGACTGGATACGAGCAGTACTTC.

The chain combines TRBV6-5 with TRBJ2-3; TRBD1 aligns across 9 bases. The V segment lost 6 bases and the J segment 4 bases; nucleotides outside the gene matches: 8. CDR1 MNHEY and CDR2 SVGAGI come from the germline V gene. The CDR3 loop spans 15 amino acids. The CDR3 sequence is CASSPGTGFADTQYF. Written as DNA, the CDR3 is TGTGCCAGCAGCCCCGGGACAGGGTTTGCAGATACGCAGTATTTT.

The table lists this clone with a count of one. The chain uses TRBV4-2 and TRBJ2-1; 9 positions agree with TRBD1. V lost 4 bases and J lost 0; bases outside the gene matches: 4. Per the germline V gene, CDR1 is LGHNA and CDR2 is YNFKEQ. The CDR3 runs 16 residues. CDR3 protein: CASSRTGQGSYNEQFF. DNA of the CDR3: TGTGCCAGCAGCCGGACGGGACAGGGCTCCTACAATGAGCAGTTCTTC.

CDR3 nucleotide sequence: TGTGCCAGTAGTACGCTCAGGGAGGGGAACACTGAAGCTTTCTTT. Translating it yields CASSTLREGNTEAFF. V and J are TRBV19 and TRBJ1-1; D might be TRBD1 (5 bases). Germline assignment: CDR1 LNHDA and CDR2 SQIVND (reference sequence). V shed 4 bases and J shed 1 base, with 13 bases lying between them. CDR3 length: 15 residues.

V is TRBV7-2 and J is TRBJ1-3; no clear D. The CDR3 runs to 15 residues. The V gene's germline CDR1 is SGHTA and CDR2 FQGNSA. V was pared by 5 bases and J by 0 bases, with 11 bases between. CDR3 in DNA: TGTGCCAGCAGCCCTAGACGGGGCTCTGGAAACACCATATATTTT. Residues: CASSPRRGSGNTIYF.

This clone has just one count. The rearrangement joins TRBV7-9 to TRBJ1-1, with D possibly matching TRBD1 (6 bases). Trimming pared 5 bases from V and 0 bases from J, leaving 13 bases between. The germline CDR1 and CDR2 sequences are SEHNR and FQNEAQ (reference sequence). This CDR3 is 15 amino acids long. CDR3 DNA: TGTGCCAGCAGCCTAATGGACAGCCTGAACACTGAAGCTTTCTTT. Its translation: CASSLMDSLNTEAFF.

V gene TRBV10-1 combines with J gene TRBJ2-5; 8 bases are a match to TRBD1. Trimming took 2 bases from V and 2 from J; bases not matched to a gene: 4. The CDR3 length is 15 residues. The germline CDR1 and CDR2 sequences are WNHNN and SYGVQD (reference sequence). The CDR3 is CASSEGQGGQETQYF. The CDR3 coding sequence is TGCGCCAGCAGTGAGGGACAGGGCGGTCAAGAGACCCAGTACTTC.

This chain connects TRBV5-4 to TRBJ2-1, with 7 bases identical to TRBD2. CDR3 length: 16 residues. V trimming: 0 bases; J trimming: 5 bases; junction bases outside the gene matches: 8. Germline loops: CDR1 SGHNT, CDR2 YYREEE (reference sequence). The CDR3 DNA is TGTGCCAGCAGCTTGGTTGGGGGGGGTCCGAACAATGAGCAGTTCTTC. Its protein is CASSLVGGGPNNEQFF.